The T cell receptor (beta chain) under discussion was sequenced for a study of cytomegalovirus exposure and HLA in healthy donors. The V end lost 1 base, the J end lost 11 bases, and 8 bases lay between the germline ends. Germline V lookup: CDR1 SGHDN, CDR2 FVKESK. This CDR3 comprises 11 residues. 13 Jbeta primers and 60 Vbeta primers were used for the PCR. Generated by immunoSEQ multiplex PCR, the TCRdb table keeps only in-frame clones and is missing some. The sample carries about 150,000 clones, just under 80% recorded once. J is TRBJ2-5 and V is TRBV14; TRBD2 is a possible D gene (5 bases). The receptor was derived from a woman between 40 and 50 years old in good health and CMV-seropositive. Sequencing used PBMCs. The CDR3, as DNA: TGTGCCAGCAGCCAAGCGAGGGAGCAGTACTTC. It translates to CASSQAREQYF.